These T cell receptor beta chains were read from a single sample in a study of blood T cell repertoires in COVID-19. Profiled with immunoSEQ multiplex PCR; TCRdb holds only in-frame clones, not every one. This table has approximately 280,000 clones, 75% to 90% appearing once. The sequencing input was peripheral blood. The source is a woman aged 25 to 45 who had recovered from COVID-19. Each CDR3 is given with its conserved first and last residue. A D gene is named only where the DNA matches it firmly. The size entry is marked missing in some rows and otherwise reads once, few, many or a size class.

>TRBJ1-2|TRBD1|once|TRBV2
CASSGGQGRVGNYGYTF
TGTGCCAGCAGCGGCGGACAGGGGCGGGTGGGCAACTATGGCTACACCTTC
>TRBJ1-1|.|.|TRBV11-2
CASSFKNTEAFF
TGTGCCAGCAGCTTCAAAAACACTGAAGCTTTCTTT
>TRBJ2-5|.|.|TRBV7-9
CASSSGVSQIQETQYF
TGTGCCAGCAGCTCAGGGGTATCACAGATCCAAGAGACCCAGTACTTC
>TRBJ1-5|.|.|TRBV9
CASSSGGNPEPQHF
TGTGCCAGCAGCTCAGGCGGGAACCCAGAGCCCCAGCATTTT
>TRBJ1-2|.|.|TRBV3-1/TRBV3-2
CASSQKDGRGYGYTF
TGTGCCAGCAGCCAAAAGGACGGGAGGGGCTATGGCTACACCTTC
>TRBJ2-7|TRBD1|.|TRBV27
CASRVTGGYTYEQYF
TGTGCCAGCAGAGTGACAGGGGGTTACACCTACGAGCAGTACTTC
>TRBJ1-6|.|.|TRBV5-4
CASSLGQSNSPLHF
TGTGCCAGCAGCTTGGGACAGAGTAATTCACCCCTCCACTTT
>TRBJ2-5|.|.|TRBV5-1
CASSPGADQETQYF
TGCGCCAGCAGCCCAGGGGCAGATCAAGAGACCCAGTACTTC
>TRBJ1-1|.|.|TRBV18
CASSPDRRNTEAFF
TGTGCCAGCTCACCCGACAGACGAAACACTGAAGCTTTCTTT
>TRBJ2-5|.|.|TRBV6-5
CASSPDGHPETQYF
TGTGCCAGCAGCCCCGATGGCCACCCCGAGACCCAGTACTTC
>TRBJ1-1|.|.|TRBV5-6
CASSFGDGSTEAFF
TGTGCCAGCAGCTTCGGGGATGGAAGCACTGAAGCTTTCTTT
>TRBJ2-1|.|.|TRBV6-5
CATGHDSYNEQFF
TGTGCCACCGGACATGACTCCTACAATGAGCAGTTCTTC
>TRBJ1-3|.|.|TRBV6-5
CASSYSIASRNTIYF
TGTGCCAGCAGTTACTCGATCGCTTCTAGAAACACCATATATTTT
>TRBJ2-1|TRBD2|.|TRBV7-2
CASRGGREGLYSYNEQFF
TGTGCCAGCAGGGGGGGCCGGGAGGGACTATACTCCTACAATGAGCAGTTCTTC
>TRBJ2-1|TRBD2|.|TRBV19
CASSTGLAGSLEQFF
TGTGCCAGTAGTACCGGACTAGCGGGATCGCTCGAGCAGTTCTTC
>TRBJ2-3|TRBD2|.|TRBV7-2
CASSLMRGTDTQYF
TGTGCCAGCAGCCTTATGCGGGGGACAGATACGCAGTATTTT
>TRBJ2-2|.|.|TRBV19
CASSSPGLNTGELFF
TGTGCCAGTAGTTCCCCGGGGTTAAACACCGGGGAGCTGTTTTTT
>TRBJ1-4|.|.|TRBV5-1
CASSLDGAGEKLFF
TGCGCCAGCAGCTTGGACGGGGCGGGAGAAAAACTGTTTTTT
>TRBJ2-7|.|.|TRBV6-2/TRBV6-3
CASSQGQFGEQYF
TGTGCCAGCAGCCAAGGACAGTTTGGAGAGCAGTACTTC
>TRBJ2-3|.|.|TRBV21-1
CASSKVVVDWTEGGTDTQYF
TGTGCCAGCAGCAAAGTAGTGGTGGACTGGACCGAGGGGGGCACAGATACGCAGTATTTT
>TRBJ2-1|.|.|TRBV9
CASNSNSNEQFF
TGTGCCAGCAACTCAAACAGCAATGAGCAGTTCTTC